This is a list of T cell receptor beta chains from one sample in a study of post-analysis software for immune sequencing data. TCRdb reprocessed the PCR reads with MiXCR, giving one entry per CDR3 protein. The table has hundreds of thousands of distinct CDR3 sequences, roughly 40% seen once. The specimen was blood. These receptor sequences come from a girl aged 2 to 10 with multiple sclerosis. Each CDR3 is given with its conserved first and last residue. The D gene is left open where the match is weak. The size of a clone is reported for some rows only, either as once, few or many, or as a class for expanded clones.

j_call: TRBJ2-1; clone_size: -; v_call: TRBV12-3/TRBV12-4; d_call: -; cdr3_aa: CASRPAGFNTEAFF; cdr3_nt: TGTGCCAGCAGGCCGGCCGGGTTCAACACTGAAGCTTTCTTC
j_call: TRBJ1-2; clone_size: -; v_call: TRBV28; d_call: -; cdr3_aa: CASSFVRESYGYTF; cdr3_nt: TGTGCCAGCAGTTTTGTTAGGGAATCGTATGGCTACACCTTC
j_call: TRBJ1-1; clone_size: -; v_call: TRBV20-1; d_call: -; cdr3_aa: CSARDRSNTEAFF; cdr3_nt: TGCAGTGCTAGAGATCGGTCGAACACTGAAGCTTTCTTT
j_call: TRBJ2-3; clone_size: -; v_call: TRBV3-1; d_call: -; cdr3_aa: CASSQVGVDTQYF; cdr3_nt: TGTGCCAGCAGCCAAGTCGGGGTTGATACGCAGTATTTT
j_call: TRBJ1-5; clone_size: few; v_call: TRBV20-1; d_call: -; cdr3_aa: CSASKGSNQPQHF; cdr3_nt: TGCAGTGCTAGTAAGGGTAGCAATCAGCCCCAGCATTTT
j_call: TRBJ1-2; clone_size: -; v_call: TRBV5-8; d_call: -; cdr3_aa: CASTLGRNFYGYTF; cdr3_nt: TGTGCCAGCACCTTAGGACGGAACTTCTATGGCTACACCTTC
j_call: TRBJ2-3; clone_size: -; v_call: TRBV7-2; d_call: TRBD2; cdr3_aa: CASSPGTSGGTDTQYF; cdr3_nt: TGTGCCAGCAGCCCGGGGACTAGCGGGGGTACAGATACGCAGTATTTT
j_call: TRBJ2-7; clone_size: few; v_call: TRBV5-6; d_call: -; cdr3_aa: CASSLVRDIRISYEQYF; cdr3_nt: TGTGCCAGCAGCTTGGTTCGGGACATCAGAATCTCCTACGAGCAGTACTTC
j_call: TRBJ2-7; clone_size: -; v_call: TRBV2; d_call: TRBD1; cdr3_aa: CTSSTIRTGHYEQYF; cdr3_nt: TGTACCAGCAGTACTATTAGGACAGGGCACTACGAGCAGTACTTC
j_call: TRBJ2-4; clone_size: -; v_call: TRBV28; d_call: -; cdr3_aa: CASSLEQGRTYF; cdr3_nt: TGTGCCAGCAGTTTGGAGCAGGGGAGGACGTACTTC
j_call: TRBJ2-3; clone_size: -; v_call: TRBV11-2; d_call: -; cdr3_aa: CASSLVPLDTQYF; cdr3_nt: TGTGCCAGCAGCTTAGTCCCTCTGGATACGCAGTATTTT
j_call: TRBJ1-6; clone_size: -; v_call: TRBV9; d_call: TRBD1; cdr3_aa: CASSGSGGRTNSPLHF; cdr3_nt: TGTGCCAGCAGCGGATCAGGGGGGAGAACCAATTCACCCCTCCACTTT
j_call: TRBJ2-4; clone_size: -; v_call: TRBV20-1; d_call: TRBD2; cdr3_aa: CSASRLAGNQNIQYF; cdr3_nt: TGCAGTGCTAGTCGTCTAGCGGGCAACCAAAACATTCAGTACTTC
j_call: TRBJ2-1; clone_size: few; v_call: TRBV10-3; d_call: TRBD2; cdr3_aa: CAISQGTSGEQFF; cdr3_nt: TGTGCCATCAGCCAAGGGACTAGCGGCGAGCAGTTCTTC
j_call: TRBJ1-1; clone_size: -; v_call: TRBV7-9; d_call: -; cdr3_aa: CASSLGATEAFF; cdr3_nt: TGTGCCAGCAGCTTGGGTGCAACTGAAGCTTTCTTT
j_call: TRBJ2-3; clone_size: -; v_call: TRBV5-1; d_call: TRBD1; cdr3_aa: CASSFGQGRDTQYF; cdr3_nt: TGCGCCAGCAGCTTCGGACAGGGGAGAGATACGCAGTATTTT
j_call: TRBJ2-3; clone_size: few; v_call: TRBV12-3/TRBV12-4; d_call: TRBD2; cdr3_aa: CASSTRLAGALLTDTQYF; cdr3_nt: TGTGCCAGCAGTACCCGACTAGCGGGAGCTCTACTCACAGATACGCAGTATTTT
j_call: TRBJ1-6; clone_size: -; v_call: TRBV3-1; d_call: TRBD1; cdr3_aa: CASSQGGGTGNSPLHF; cdr3_nt: TGTGCCAGCAGCCAAGGGGGCGGGACAGGGAATTCACCCCTCCACTTT
j_call: TRBJ2-7; clone_size: -; v_call: TRBV20-1; d_call: -; cdr3_aa: CSATSSDYEQYF; cdr3_nt: TGCAGTGCCACAAGCTCGGACTACGAGCAGTACTTC
j_call: TRBJ2-7; clone_size: -; v_call: TRBV6-6; d_call: -; cdr3_aa: CACRGRGSYEQYF; cdr3_nt: TGTGCCTGCCGCGGACGCGGTTCCTACGAGCAGTACTTC